This TCR beta chain stems from a study of cytomegalovirus exposure and HLA in healthy donors. This CDR3 spans 11 amino acids. The germline V gene has CDR1 SEHNR and CDR2 FQNEAQ (reference sequence). The V and J ends lost 6 bases and 11 bases, in that order; junction bases with no gene match: 6. The PCR contained 60 Vbeta and 13 Jbeta primers. TCRdb's table, derived via immunoSEQ multiplex PCR, lists solely in-frame clones and lacks some. The sample contains 110,000 to 150,000 clones, 9.4% of which appear only once. The sequence was obtained from a male donor in good health and CMV-seronegative. The gene calls are TRBV7-9 and TRBJ1-1; 7 bases are a match to TRBD1. What was sequenced was PBMCs. The CDR3 spells CASRAYRGAFF. The CDR3 DNA sequence: TGTGCCAGCAGGGCCTACAGGGGTGCTTTCTTT.